These 31 T cell receptor beta chains share one sample of origin, sequenced in a study of OX40 agonist ivuxolimab in advanced cancers. This table comes from immunoSEQ multiplex PCR, and its TCRdb copy is limited to in-frame clones, with some not included. Of around 67,000 clones detected, 84% appear once; the ten largest clones hold roughly 7.9%. The sequences come from CD4+ or CD8+ T cells sorted from blood, collected in a trial of the OX40 agonist ivuxolimab. The origin of the receptors is an adult with an advanced solid tumor such as melanoma, head and neck, liver or kidney cancer.

The chain is built from TRBV27 and TRBJ1-2; TRBD1 agrees at 7 bases. J was trimmed by 4 bases and V by 2 bases; bases with no gene match: 4. The CDR3 spans 14 residues. The V gene's germline CDR1 is MNHEY and CDR2 SMNVEV (reference sequence). CDR3 nucleotide sequence: TGTGCCAGCAGTTTAAAAGGGGGCGGCTATGGCTACACCTTC. This sequence encodes CASSLKGGGYGYTF.

This clone was detected once. This chain links TRBV27 with TRBJ1-1; D is unresolved. Deletions cut 8 bases from V and 6 bases from J, with 25 bases between. Germline V lookup: CDR1 MNHEY, CDR2 SMNVEV (reference sequence). The CDR3 has 16 amino acids. As DNA, the CDR3 is TGTGCCAGCCGACTGGGAGCAGGCTCTCAAGGCCCTGAAGCTTTCTTT. Amino acids: CASRLGAGSQGPEAFF.

The chain uses TRBV9 and TRBJ2-5, with 8 bases lining up with TRBD2. Germline values: CDR1 SGDLS, CDR2 YYNGEE. Unmatched junction bases numbered 10, after V lost 4 bases and J lost 5 bases. The CDR3 sequence is 15 residues long. The DNA of the CDR3 is TGTGCCAGCAGCTCCCGGGGTAGCGGGAAGGAGACCCAGTACTTC. This encodes CASSSRGSGKETQYF.

In its sample, this clone was seen a few times. The rearrangement joins TRBV19 to TRBJ2-3; no firm D call. The germline CDR1 and CDR2 sequences are LNHDA and SQIVND (reference sequence). Trimming removed 3 bases from V and 1 base from J, with 14 bases in between. The CDR3 totals 16 residues. The CDR3 loop is CASSIELLGGTDTQYF. CDR3 coding DNA: TGTGCCAGTAGTATCGAGCTTCTCGGCGGCACAGATACGCAGTATTTT.

The chain joins TRBV11-3 to TRBJ2-1; D not certain. Germline V gene data show CDR1 as SGHNT and CDR2 as YENEEA. This CDR3 has 17 residues. The V and J ends lost 5 bases and 0 bases respectively, with 17 bases between them. The CDR3 DNA follows: TGTGCCAGCAGCCCTCCGAGGCGGAGCCTCTCCTACAATGAGCAGTTCTTC. This translates into CASSPPRRSLSYNEQFF. The whole variable domain, remainder taken from reference TRBV11-3 and TRBJ2-1, is EAGVVQSPRYKIIEKKQPVAFWCNPISGHNTLYWYLQNLGQGPELLIRYENEEAVDDSQLPKDRFSAERLKGVDSTLKIQPAELGDSAVYLCASSPPRRSLSYNEQFFGPGTRLTVL.

The V gene is TRBV28, the J gene TRBJ1-5, with D uncertain. CDR3 size: 12 residues. Germline-derived CDR1 and CDR2 are MDHEN and SYDVKM. The CDR3 here is CATWGNNQPQHF. The CDR3 DNA is TGTGCGACATGGGGAAACAATCAGCCCCAGCATTTT.

The V gene is TRBV4-3, the J gene TRBJ2-5, with TRBD2 identical over 7 bases. The CDR3 contains 18 residues. Trimming removed 0 bases from V and 5 bases from J; junction bases left unmatched: 15. Germline assignment: CDR1 LGHNA and CDR2 YSLEER. CDR3 bases: TGCGCCAGCAGCCAAGATCTGATGAGGCCGGCTAGCGGCGAGACCCAGTACTTC. It yields the protein CASSQDLMRPASGETQYF.

The rearrangement uses TRBV5-4 and TRBJ1-2, with TRBD1 identical over 9 bases. The junction had 4 bases not matched to a gene; V was cut back by 3 bases and J by 7 bases. CDR3 length: 13 amino acids. The V gene's germline CDR1 is SGHNT and CDR2 YYREEE (reference sequence). The DNA for the CDR3 is TGTGCCAGCAGCTGGGACAGGGCGGCTGGCTACACCTTC. It yields the protein CASSWDRAAGYTF.

This sequence joins TRBV13 and TRBJ2-7, with 8 bases identical to TRBD1. Germline V CDR1 and CDR2: PRHDT, FYEKMQ (reference sequence). Trimming removed 4 bases from V and 3 bases from J; junction bases left unmatched: 2. The CDR3 contains 13 residues. DNA of the CDR3: TGTGCCAGCAGCTATGACAGGGGCTACGAGCAGTACTTC. Translated: CASSYDRGYEQYF.

The chain recombines TRBV5-4 with TRBJ2-7; 8 nucleotides line up with TRBD1. J was trimmed by 0 bases and V by 2 bases; bases with no gene match: 7. The CDR3 consists of 16 residues. The V gene's germline CDR1 is SGHNT and CDR2 YYREEE (reference sequence). The CDR3 DNA reads TGTGCCAGCAGCTTAGCCGGACAGGGAATCTCCTACGAGCAGTACTTC. Amino acid sequence: CASSLAGQGISYEQYF.

The chain joins TRBV5-1 to TRBJ2-3; D gene uncertain. V dropped 0 bases and J dropped 2 bases, with 10 bases sitting between them. This CDR3 contains 15 residues. From germline, CDR1 is SGHRS and CDR2 YFSETQ. In DNA, the CDR3 is TGCGCCAGCAGCTTGGAGGACGGAGTCACAGATACGCAGTATTTT. This gives the protein CASSLEDGVTDTQYF.

This sequence joins TRBV5-6 and TRBJ1-4; no firm D call. CDR3 length: 15 amino acids. CDR1 is SGHDT and CDR2 is YYEEEE in the germline V gene. Trimming left V 0 bases short and J 8 bases short, with 14 bases between. The CDR3 region is CASSLALEGWEKLFF. The CDR3 coding sequence is TGTGCCAGCAGCTTGGCCCTGGAGGGCTGGGAAAAACTGTTTTTT.

This clone was observed a few times. Other DNA sequences of this sample code for an identical CDR3. V usage is TRBV5-1 and J usage is TRBJ1-1; TRBD1 aligns across 10 bases. CDR1 is SGHRS, CDR2 YFSETQ, per germline. The CDR3 runs 15 residues. J was trimmed by 5 bases and V by 3 bases; bases with no gene match: 7. Here the CDR3 reads CASSSSGTGVTEAFF. The CDR3 region has the DNA TGCGCCAGCAGCTCCTCCGGGACAGGGGTGACTGAAGCTTTCTTT.

The chain links TRBV25-1 to TRBJ1-3, with unresolved D. V was shortened by 3 bases and J by 2 bases, with 8 bases between the two germline ends. The CDR3 is made up of 14 amino acids. Germline V gives CDR1 MGHDK, CDR2 SYGVNS. The CDR3 DNA follows: TGTGCCAGCAGTGACAGACTCCCTGGAAACACCATATATTTT. Protein product: CASSDRLPGNTIYF.

The rearrangement joins TRBV28 to TRBJ1-4, with 9 bases lining up with TRBD1. The CDR3 runs 15 residues. The germline CDR1 and CDR2 sequences are MDHEN and SYDVKM. V trimming: 2 bases; J trimming: 8 bases; junction bases outside the gene matches: 6. The CDR3 DNA reads as TGTGCCAGCAGTTTAGGAGGACAGGGGAAGGAAAAACTGTTTTTT. Its translation: CASSLGGQGKEKLFF.

This clone was observed a handful of times. The V call is TRBV28, the J call TRBJ1-2; D is perhaps TRBD1 (5 bases). Trimming left V 5 bases short and J 8 bases short, with 15 bases between. CDR3 length: 13 residues. The germline CDR1 and CDR2 sequences are MDHEN and SYDVKM. The CDR3 loop is CASSRLGTVGYTF. The CDR3 nucleotides read TGTGCCAGCAGTCGTCTTGGGACGGTCGGCTACACCTTC.

V is TRBV28 and J is TRBJ1-5; D is ambiguous. V lost 7 bases, J lost 3 bases, and 13 bases lay in between. The CDR3 is made up of 14 amino acids. Germline lookup yields CDR1 MDHEN and CDR2 SYDVKM. The CDR3 coding sequence is TGTGCCAGCACCAAGAGGTCCCACAATCAGCCCCAGCATTTT. It codes for CASTKRSHNQPQHF.

This chain connects TRBV9 to TRBJ2-7; D might be TRBD1 or TRBD2, each matching 5 bases. Germline V lookup: CDR1 SGDLS, CDR2 YYNGEE. There are 15 residues in the CDR3. The ends were cut back, 0 bases at V and 5 bases at J, with 15 bases in the middle. As DNA, the CDR3 is TGTGCCAGCAGCGTAGAGGGGACCACGATCCACGAGCAGTACTTC. This codes for CASSVEGTTIHEQYF.

The V call is TRBV7-9, the J call TRBJ2-3; D uncertain. Trimming left V 5 bases short and J 6 bases short, with 12 bases between. Germline lookup yields CDR1 SEHNR and CDR2 FQNEAQ (reference sequence). The CDR3 totals 13 residues. The CDR3 region has the DNA TGTGCCAGCAGCCCACGAAATGGGGATACGCAGTATTTT. The encoded protein is CASSPRNGDTQYF.

The chain is built from TRBV10-3 and TRBJ2-1; TRBD2 is a possible D gene (7 bases). The germline CDR1 and CDR2 sequences are ENHRY and SYGVKD. The ends were cut back, 10 bases at V and 6 bases at J, with 22 bases in the middle. The CDR3 is made up of 15 amino acids. CDR3 DNA: TGTGCCACCCAGAAGGGGGGGCGCATCCCCAATGAGCAGTTCTTC. It translates to CATQKGGRIPNEQFF.

This sequence joins TRBV19 and TRBJ1-2, with TRBD1 matching over 8 bases. Germline CDR1 is LNHDA and CDR2 is SQIVND (reference sequence). The CDR3 covers 14 residues. The V segment lost 5 bases and the J segment 5 bases; nucleotides outside the gene matches: 7. CDR3 bases: TGTGCCAGTAGTTCGGACAGGGAAGGGTATGGCTACACCTTC. Translated, it gives CASSSDREGYGYTF.

On this clone: The same CDR3 also results from other DNA sequences found in this sample. This chain connects TRBV5-1 to TRBJ2-1, with 12 bases matching TRBD2. Trimming took 8 bases from V and 0 from J; bases not matched to a gene: 3. The CDR3 consists of 15 residues. CDR1 is SGHRS, CDR2 YFSETQ, per germline. CDR3 DNA: TGCGCCAGTCGGACTAGCGGGACCTCCTACAATGAGCAGTTCTTC. Translated: CASRTSGTSYNEQFF.

The chain recombines TRBV7-2 with TRBJ1-2; 7 bases line up with TRBD1. V lost 5 bases and J lost 5; bases outside the gene matches: 8. The CDR3 contains 14 residues. Germline loops: CDR1 SGHTA, CDR2 FQGNSA. The CDR3 DNA follows: TGTGCCAGCAGCATGGACAGGCGGAAATATGGCTACACCTTC. Its translation: CASSMDRRKYGYTF.

The V call is TRBV4-3, the J call TRBJ2-3; no clear D gene. The CDR3 covers 14 residues. The V end was cut by 4 bases, the J end by 4 bases, with 12 bases between. The germline gives CDR1 LGHNA, CDR2 YSLEER. The CDR3 region has the DNA TGCGCCAGCAGCCCCCGAGGAGAGTCAGATACGCAGTATTTT. It is translated as CASSPRGESDTQYF.

The J gene is TRBJ2-3, the V gene TRBV5-5; maybe TRBD1 (6 bases). Germline-derived CDR1 and CDR2 are SGHKS and YYEKEE (reference sequence). This CDR3 spans 15 amino acids. V was pared by 5 bases and J by 3 bases, with 16 bases between. The CDR3 DNA sequence: TGTGCCAGCAGTTTAGGGGGTTCTCGAACAGATACGCAGTATTTT. It yields the protein CASSLGGSRTDTQYF. Variable domain in full (rest from reference TRBV5-5 and TRBJ2-3): DAGVTQSPTHLIKTRGQQVTLRCSPISGHKSVSWYQQVLGQGPQFIFQYYEKEERGRGNFPDRFSARQFPNYSSELNVNALLLGDSALYLCASSLGGSRTDTQYFGPGTRLTVL.

The chain is built from TRBV27 and TRBJ2-2; the D is unclear. Trimming pared 6 bases from V and 6 bases from J, leaving 17 bases between. The CDR3 runs 15 residues. Germline CDR1 reads MNHEY; CDR2 reads SMNVEV (reference sequence). The CDR3 bases are TGTGCCAGCAGGGCCGGGCCAACGGTACCCGGGGAGCTGTTTTTT. It is translated as CASRAGPTVPGELFF.

The J gene is TRBJ2-6, the V gene TRBV10-3, with 8 bases aligning to TRBD1. CDR1 ENHRY and CDR2 SYGVKD come from the germline V gene. J was trimmed by 2 bases and V by 9 bases; bases with no gene match: 9. The length of the CDR3 is 16 residues. CDR3 in DNA: TGTGCCATGCGACAGGGGAGCATCACTGGGGCCAACGTCCTGACTTTC. Translated: CAMRQGSITGANVLTF.

The chain uses TRBV5-6 and TRBJ1-2; D remains ambiguous. The CDR3 runs to 14 residues. The ends were cut back, 0 bases at V and 8 bases at J, with 14 bases in the middle. Per germline, CDR1 SGHDT and CDR2 YYEEEE. Here the CDR3 reads CASSLGYEVVGYTF. DNA of the CDR3: TGTGCCAGCAGCTTGGGATACGAAGTGGTCGGCTACACCTTC.

The chain is built from TRBV6-5 and TRBJ1-2; D gene unclear. Trimming removed 10 bases from V and 6 bases from J, with 12 bases in between. The CDR3 has 11 amino acids. The germline gives CDR1 MNHEY, CDR2 SVGAGI. DNA of the CDR3: TGTGCCACTGGGGAAGTCGATGGCTACACCTTC. Its protein product is CATGEVDGYTF.

This chain joins TRBV4-3 and TRBJ1-1, with TRBD1 matching 8 bases. The V gene's germline CDR1 is LGHNA and CDR2 YSLEER. The CDR3 sequence is 15 residues long. V was clipped by 1 base and J by 1 base; unmatched bases: 2. CDR3 in DNA: TGCGCCAGCAGCCAAGGGACAGGGACGAACACTGAAGCTTTCTTT. Protein product: CASSQGTGTNTEAFF.

The rearrangement uses TRBV7-2 and TRBJ1-5, with a tentative D call TRBD1 (5 bases). This CDR3 comprises 13 residues. Germline-derived CDR1 and CDR2 are SGHTA and FQGNSA. Trimming shortened V by 5 bases and J by 6 bases, and 11 bases separated the two germline ends. The DNA for the CDR3 is TGTGCCAGCAGCGACCGGGGCACTCAGCCCCAGCATTTT. This translates into CASSDRGTQPQHF.